Included here is one T cell receptor beta chain sequence, with context. The entry originates in a study of blood T cell repertoires in COVID-19. The overall study: PBMCs, B-cell-depleted T cells, or T cells provided the cDNA or gDNA that made up the material.

As handled by the study authors: Reference gene primer amplification gave estimated nucleated cell counts. This table comes from immunoSEQ multiplex PCR, and its TCRdb copy is limited to in-frame clones, with some not included. The V and J calls and clone size come from that table; D and trimming were worked out from the DNA. Among about 19,000 clones listed, around nine tenths were seen once. The TCR was taken from a human donor in a cohort sampled during active COVID-19. The source material was peripheral blood.

CDR3 bases: TGTGCCAGCAGTTCCGACAGGGCCCATAATTCACCCCTCCACTTT. Translated: CASSSDRAHNSPLHF. This sequence joins TRBV27 and TRBJ1-6; 7 bases are shared with TRBD1. There are 15 residues in the CDR3. Per germline, CDR1 MNHEY and CDR2 SMNVEV (reference sequence). Germline trimming cut 4 bases from V and 5 bases from J; bases unmatched to any gene: 5.